Shown below are 25 T cell receptor beta chains from a single sample sequenced in a study of shared clonotypes between healthy human individuals. Produced via immunoSEQ multiplex PCR; TCRdb's table is partial and in-frame only. This sample has some 1 million clones; roughly 75% occur once, and the top ten carry approximately 1.5%. The sequenced sample was memory CD4+ T cells sorted from blood. Documented subset: CD45RA-negative fraction. The receptors shown here come from a man between 18 and 29 years old in good health.

The chain has TRBV19 and TRBJ2-7; 8 bases fit TRBD2. J gave up 0 bases and V 6 bases, and 10 bases lay outside the gene matches. The CDR3 sequence is 16 residues long. Germline values: CDR1 LNHDA, CDR2 SQIVND (reference sequence). The chain's CDR3 is CASSQSGGPSSYEQYF. As DNA, the CDR3 is TGTGCCAGTAGCCAGTCGGGGGGGCCAAGCTCCTACGAGCAGTACTTC.

The V call is TRBV6-6, the J call TRBJ2-3, with a possible D match to TRBD1 (6 bases). This CDR3 comprises 15 residues. V shed 6 bases and J shed 2 bases, with 15 bases lying between them. Germline lookup yields CDR1 MNHNY and CDR2 SVGAGI (reference sequence). The CDR3 coding sequence is TGTGCCAGCAGAGTAGACAGGCTATCCACAGATACGCAGTATTTT. It is translated as CASRVDRLSTDTQYF.

This chain links TRBV2 with TRBJ2-3; 12 bases line up with TRBD2. Germline V lookup: CDR1 SNHLY, CDR2 FYNNEI. CDR3 length: 17 residues. J gave up 2 bases and V 6 bases, and 9 bases lay outside the gene matches. DNA of the CDR3: TGTGCCAGCAGGACAACTAGCGGGAGGTCGTTCACAGATACGCAGTATTTT. Its translation is CASRTTSGRSFTDTQYF.

V gene TRBV6-5 combines with J gene TRBJ2-7; 8 nucleotides match TRBD2. Germline V gene data show CDR1 as MNHEY and CDR2 as SVGAGI. With V trimmed by 9 bases and J by 1 base, 11 bases remained unmatched. This CDR3 is 15 amino acids long. DNA for the CDR3: TGTGCCAGTAGAACGGGGGGGGCCGGGTCCTACGAGCAGTACTTC. Translation gives CASRTGGAGSYEQYF.

This clone was recorded once. The chain employs TRBV7-2 and TRBJ2-3; no firm D call. Germline V CDR1 and CDR2: SGHTA, FQGNSA. Deletions cut 5 bases from V and 2 bases from J, with 17 bases between. The CDR3 runs to 16 residues. The CDR3 nucleotides read TGTGCCAGCAGCCCGGGCGCGTCTGTTATCACAGATACGCAGTATTTT. Its translation is CASSPGASVITDTQYF.

The chain has TRBV2 and TRBJ2-2; 8 bases match TRBD2. This CDR3 has 17 residues. V was pared by 2 bases and J by 6 bases, with 11 bases of the junction left unmatched. Germline V gene data show CDR1 as SNHLY and CDR2 as FYNNEI. CDR3 DNA sequence: TGTGCCAGCAGTGAACTACGGCGGGGGGCCCGCCCCGGGGAGCTGTTTTTT. Protein sequence: CASSELRRGARPGELFF.

V usage is TRBV18 and J usage is TRBJ2-3, with TRBD2 matching 10 bases. The V segment lost 3 bases and the J segment 6 bases; nucleotides outside the gene matches: 9. Germline V gene sequence: CDR1 KGHSH, CDR2 LQKENI. CDR3 length: 16 residues. The CDR3 is CASSPAASGGPDTQYF. In DNA, the CDR3 is TGTGCCAGCTCACCGGCTGCTAGCGGGGGTCCCGATACGCAGTATTTT. Full variable domain (remainder filled in from reference TRBV18 and TRBJ2-3): NAGVMQNPRHLVRRRGQEARLRCSPMKGHSHVYWYRQLPEEGLKFMVYLQKENIIDESGMPKERFSAEFPKEGPSILRIQQVVRGDSAAYFCASSPAASGGPDTQYFGPGTRLTVL.

V usage is TRBV6-6 and J usage is TRBJ1-2; TRBD1 matches at 8 bases. CDR1 MNHNY and CDR2 SVGAGI come from the germline V gene (reference sequence). The length of the CDR3 is 12 residues. V shed 6 bases, J shed 8 bases, and the junction held 5 bases outside the gene matches. CDR3 sequence: CASSPGGGGYTF. The CDR3 DNA sequence: TGTGCCAGCAGCCCAGGGGGCGGAGGCTACACCTTC.

As DNA, the CDR3 is TGTGCCAGCAGCGTAATGGCAGGGCTACAAGAGACCCAGTACTTC. Protein product: CASSVMAGLQETQYF. V usage is TRBV9 and J usage is TRBJ2-5, with D maybe TRBD1 (5 bases). CDR1 SGDLS and CDR2 YYNGEE come from the germline V gene. V lost 1 base, J lost 2 bases, and 12 bases lay in between. The CDR3 length is 15 residues.

The chain recombines TRBV27 with TRBJ1-5; no clear D gene. The CDR3 sequence is 13 residues long. Trimming stripped 6 bases from V and 5 bases from J, with 11 bases between. Germline V CDR1 and CDR2: MNHEY, SMNVEV (reference sequence). The DNA of the CDR3 is TGTGCCAGCAGCGGCTATGGGGATCAGCCCCAGCATTTT. Protein product: CASSGYGDQPQHF.

The chain carries TRBV11-3 and TRBJ2-3; possible D gene TRBD1, 6 bases. Trimming pared 5 bases from V and 4 bases from J, leaving 13 bases between. CDR1 is SGHNT and CDR2 is YENEEA in the germline V gene. This CDR3 is 14 amino acids long. Here the CDR3 reads CASSHGQGPDTQYF. The DNA for the CDR3 is TGTGCCAGCAGCCATGGGCAGGGGCCAGATACGCAGTATTTT.

The sample holds one count of this clone. The rearrangement uses TRBV28 and TRBJ1-5, with TRBD1 as a possible D gene (6 bases). This CDR3 spans 13 amino acids. V lost 11 bases and J lost 3, with 14 bases in between. Germline lookup yields CDR1 MDHEN and CDR2 SYDVKM. CDR3: CAALGAANQPQHF. The CDR3 DNA is TGTGCCGCTCTGGGGGCGGCCAATCAGCCCCAGCATTTT. Combining the CDR3 with reference TRBV28 and TRBJ1-5 gives the whole variable domain DVKVTQSSRYLVKRTGEKVFLECVQDMDHENMFWYRQDPGLGLRLIYFSYDVKMKEKGDIPEGYSVSREKKERFSLILESASTNQTSMYLCAALGAANQPQHFGDGTRLSIL.

This chain connects TRBV6-5 to TRBJ2-6; D unclear. The V gene's germline CDR1 is MNHEY and CDR2 SVGAGI. V lost 4 bases and J 2 bases, leaving 12 bases between the germline ends. This CDR3 comprises 16 residues. The CDR3 nucleotides are TGTGCCAGCAGTTCCCCAGTATCACCTGGGGCCAACGTCCTGACTTTC. Translating it yields CASSSPVSPGANVLTF.

The chain employs TRBV7-6 and TRBJ2-3; weak D call: TRBD2 (6 bases). Germline V gene sequence: CDR1 SGHVS, CDR2 FNYEAQ. The length of the CDR3 is 15 residues. The V end was cut by 1 base, the J end by 6 bases, with 14 bases between. CDR3 in DNA: TGTGCCAGCAGCTTAGTCGGGGGAAGTAGGGATACGCAGTATTTT. The encoded protein is CASSLVGGSRDTQYF.

The V and J genes are TRBV6-6 and TRBJ1-6; TRBD1 aligns across 8 bases. The CDR3 totals 15 residues. Trimming cost V 1 base and J 8 bases; bases outside gene matches: 4. Germline assignment: CDR1 MNHNY and CDR2 SVGAGI (reference sequence). CDR3 loop: CASSYYGTGDSPLHF. The CDR3 DNA reads as TGTGCCAGCAGTTACTACGGGACAGGCGATTCACCCCTCCACTTT.

The chain carries TRBV6-1 and TRBJ2-1; D is possibly TRBD2 (6 bases). CDR3 size: 14 residues. The germline CDR1 and CDR2 sequences are MNHNS and SASEGT. The ends were cut back, 6 bases at V and 4 bases at J, with 13 bases in the middle. CDR3 region: CASREGIRYNEQFF. The CDR3 DNA reads as TGTGCCAGCAGGGAGGGTATTCGGTACAATGAGCAGTTCTTC.

The CDR3: CASSPGDSVTQPQHF. CDR3 in DNA: TGTGCCAGCAGTCCTGGGGACTCAGTCACTCAGCCCCAGCATTTT. V usage is TRBV6-5 and J usage is TRBJ1-5; perhaps TRBD1 as D (5 bases). CDR1 is MNHEY and CDR2 is SVGAGI in the germline V gene. The ends were cut back, 5 bases at V and 6 bases at J, with 17 bases in the middle. The CDR3 totals 15 residues.

The chain uses TRBV5-6 and TRBJ1-2; 10 bases are a match to TRBD1. The CDR3 is made up of 14 amino acids. J lost 5 bases, V lost 4 bases, and 5 bases had no gene match. Germline V gene data show CDR1 as SGHDT and CDR2 as YYEEEE. CDR3: CASSGDRGGYGYTF. The CDR3, as DNA: TGTGCCAGCAGCGGGGACAGGGGAGGTTATGGCTACACCTTC.

This chain uses TRBV6-5 with TRBJ1-2, with TRBD1 matching over 8 bases. The junction had 11 bases not matched to a gene; V was cut back by 10 bases and J by 7 bases. CDR3 length: 13 residues. Germline V gene lookup returns CDR1 MNHEY and CDR2 SVGAGI. The CDR3 coding sequence is TGTGCCACCACTTCAGGGGGCGGCGGTGGCTACACCTTC. This translates into CATTSGGGGGYTF.

The chain has TRBV6-1 and TRBJ2-5, with no clear D. The V gene lost 1 base and the J gene lost 5 bases, with 8 bases spanning the gap. The CDR3 sequence is 13 residues long. Per the germline V gene, CDR1 is MNHNS and CDR2 is SASEGT. As DNA, the CDR3 is TGTGCCAGCAGTGAAGGGCCCCGTGAGACCCAGTACTTC. Translation gives CASSEGPRETQYF.

This chain connects TRBV2 to TRBJ1-1, with D maybe TRBD1 (5 bases). Germline assignment: CDR1 SNHLY and CDR2 FYNNEI. The CDR3 extends over 14 amino acids. V lost 3 bases, J lost 1 base, and 9 bases lay in between. CDR3 region: CASSEAGPNTEAFF. For the CDR3, the DNA is TGTGCCAGCAGTGAGGCAGGGCCGAACACTGAAGCTTTCTTT.

The chain couples TRBV21-1 to TRBJ2-7. TRBV21-1 is noted as a pseudogene. The CDR3 has 14 residues. CDR3 DNA: TGTGCCAGCAGCAAAGTGGGGGTCCCCGGGGAGCAGTACTTC. It codes for CASSKVGVPGEQYF.

The gene calls are TRBV27 and TRBJ1-4; 8 bases map to TRBD1. CDR3 length: 20 residues. J was trimmed by 2 bases and V by 0 bases; bases with no gene match: 14. Germline V gene lookup returns CDR1 MNHEY and CDR2 SMNVEV (reference sequence). This chain's CDR3 is CASSLSPTLAGGLTNEKLFF. The CDR3 DNA follows: TGTGCCAGCAGTTTATCTCCCACCCTCGCAGGGGGCTTGACTAATGAAAAACTGTTTTTT.

The genes are TRBV6-5 and TRBJ2-7; 15 nucleotides align to TRBD2. This CDR3 is 15 amino acids long. With V trimmed by 11 bases and J by 3 bases, 8 bases remained unmatched. CDR1 is MNHEY and CDR2 is SVGAGI in the germline V gene. The CDR3, as DNA: TGTGCCGTCGGACTAGCGGGGGGGCCTCACTACGAGCAGTACTTC. As protein: CAVGLAGGPHYEQYF.

This sequence joins TRBV9 and TRBJ2-7, with D perhaps matching TRBD1 or TRBD2 (6 bases each). V was clipped by 1 base and J by 6 bases, with 17 bases between them. The CDR3 runs 15 residues. The germline V gene has CDR1 SGDLS and CDR2 YYNGEE. CDR3 DNA: TGTGCCAGCAGCGTAACGGGGGCGCCCCAATCCGAGCAGTACTTC. Translation gives CASSVTGAPQSEQYF. Combining the CDR3 with reference TRBV9 and TRBJ2-7 gives the whole variable domain DSGVTQTPKHLITATGQRVTLRCSPRSGDLSVYWYQQSLDQGLQFLIQYYNGEERAKGNILERFSAQQFPDLHSELNLSSLELGDSALYFCASSVTGAPQSEQYFGPGTRLTVT.